This T cell receptor (beta chain) was sequenced in a study of shared clonotypes between healthy human individuals (TCRdb year 2020). Describing the broader study: The cohort included a few men and two women between 18 and 49 years of age. To estimate repertoire size and how much clonotype sharing occurs between individuals, the study deeply sequenced the blood TCR repertoires of roughly 5 healthy adults. To increase sequencing depth and limit assay-specific biases, different laboratories used diverse techniques to prepare libraries and sequence TCR repertoires. For each donor, CD4 naive and CD4 memory were each run on three plates, CD8 naive on two plates, and CD8 memory on one plate. Each donor's leukapheresis produced roughly between roughly 0.85 and 9 billion PBMCs.

CD8 naive samples were obtained by positive selection for CCR7 among CD45RO-negative cells, yielding a CD45RA+CCR7+ population from which TemRA cells were excluded. Healthy HIV-negative adults with no recently reported acute infections or vaccinations were included as donors. Every donor was a Caucasian adult living in Nashville, Tennessee, USA. After blood collection by leukapheresis, PBMCs were isolated using Ficoll-Histopaque density gradient centrifugation and then cryopreserved in the vapor phase of liquid nitrogen. Purity and quantity of every magnetically sorted T cell population were checked by analytical flow cytometry. Genomic DNA was isolated from every sorted fraction and measured by UV absorbance on a Nanodrop 2000c. The CDR3 spans 16 residues, from the cysteine through the phenylalanine. Solely the CDR3 DNA is kept, with 48 bases framed from the first base. The junction shows trimming of 7 bases on V and 6 bases on J, plus 25 bases between the germline ends. From the germline V gene, CDR1 is SNHLY and CDR2 is FYNNEI.

Paper-wide results and their limitations: Even with the large sequencing depth, rarefaction of the sorted-subset datasets indicated that sequencing was incomplete. Compared with non-shared clonotypes, the clonotypes found in all four sorted-subset donors had higher generation probabilities. Sampling was restricted to blood, and TCR repertoires in tissues likely differ from the TCR repertoires found in blood. When a few donors were compared, the shared fraction of clonotypes was roughly 4.8% for naive CD4, 3% to 4% for naive CD8, 2% to 2.5% for memory CD4, and about 0.36% for memory CD8. Based on pairwise subsampling, the degree of clonotype sharing among donors was expected to be affected by sequencing depth. Because the study included only a small number of donors, the genetic and exposure-history diversity represented was limited. Naive subsets generally had larger estimated clonotype richness than memory subsets.

Note on this clone: Its antigen is currently not known. No base-level quality is on record; no much larger clone is a single base apart.

Using the deep immunoSEQ assay, TCR CDR3 regions were amplified from genomic DNA by multiplex PCR. Extracted genomic DNA from each cell subset was spread evenly across all wells of several immunoSEQ 96-well plates, with each plate serving as a replicate. For sorted subsets, roughly 200 ng of genomic DNA, equivalent to around 31,000 T cell genomes, went into each replicate PCR. The purified libraries were quantified using a Qubit 3.0 fluorometer, sized with a Bioanalyzer 2100, and then quantified again using the KAPA Library Quantification kit. Every immunoSEQ 96-well plate was sequenced on a separate single-read 150-cycle Illumina NextSeq 550 flow cell. The study's own analysis went as follows. The immunoSEQ output contained only junctional sequences without quality scores, so filtering could not match that applied to full-length reads. To assign V/J genes and CDR3, sequences were annotated using PyIR, a Python wrapper for IgBLAST v1.9, with IMGT germline references. Reads with weak V/J assignments (E-value above 1e-6), missing CDR3, stop codons, out-of-frame junctions, or ambiguous translated residues were removed. V3J clonotypes were defined by identical inferred V gene, J gene, and CDR3 amino acid sequence. The percentage overlap between two repertoires was calculated by dividing the number of shared unique clonotypes by the size of the smaller repertoire. Three approaches were used to assess repertoire richness: RTK rarefaction, the Chao1 estimator, and Recon v2.1 estimates of unobserved clonotypes. OLGA was used to compute generation probabilities for all TCRbeta clonotypes that the gDNA method yielded from a few donors. What TCRdb holds here is the immuneACCESS table cut down to in-frame rearrangements. Part of the clones is not present; checked against another copy, under half of the missing clones reflect an unresolved V gene, and the others are unexplained. That table furnishes V, J and clone size, whereas the DNA furnished D and trimming. In all, the sample holds 650,000 to 800,000 clones, and 92% of those were seen once. Approximately 25% of the sample lies in the top ten.

The rearranged segments are TRBV2 and TRBJ2-7; no D segment can be confidently identified. Material for sequencing was naive CD8+ T cells sorted from blood. The label giving this sample's cell subset or site can be read as: CD45RA+CCR7+. The receptor comes from a man aged 25 to 40 in good health. DNA sequence: TGTGCCAGCAAGCTCCAGAGTAACGGAGCCGCAGGCGAGCAGTACTTC. Its translation is CASKLQSNGAAGEQYF.